Listed below are T cell receptor beta chains from one sample, sequenced in a study of beta chain features in type 1 diabetes. Profiling relied on immunoSEQ multiplex PCR, and the TCRdb table lists in-frame clones only, not all of them. The sample has fewer than 550,000 clones; 10% to 12% are singletons. The sequencing input was naive CD4+ T cells from blood. These receptors originate from a young woman in good health. Both conserved end residues are part of each CDR3. Fields, in order: clone size, V gene, D gene, J gene, CDR3 DNA, CDR3 protein. The D gene is left open where the match is weak. The listing skips clone size in some rows; elsewhere it reads once, few, many or a size class.

-	TRBV5-4	TRBD1	TRBJ2-6	TGTGCCAGCAACCACAGGGGCTCTGGGGCCAACGTCCTGACTTTC	CASNHRGSGANVLTF
-	TRBV11-1	TRBD1	TRBJ2-5	TGTGCCAGCAGCCCCAGGACAGGGGGCCTTCAAGAGACCCAGTACTTC	CASSPRTGGLQETQYF
few	TRBV4-3	TRBD2	TRBJ2-7	TGCGCCAGCAGCCAAGCCGGACTAGCGGGAGACGAGCAGTACTTC	CASSQAGLAGDEQYF
-	TRBV30	-	TRBJ1-6	TGTGCCTGGAGTGTATTGGGTCTAGGGTCACCCCTCCACTTT	CAWSVLGLGSPLHF
few	TRBV5-1	TRBD1	TRBJ2-7	TGCGCCAGCAGCCCCCTGACCGGGACAGGGAGCTACGAGCAGTACTTC	CASSPLTGTGSYEQYF
few	TRBV9	TRBD2	TRBJ2-1	TGTGCCAGCAGCGCAACCTCGGGACTAGCCCTCAATGAGCAGTTCTTC	CASSATSGLALNEQFF
few	TRBV6-5	TRBD1	TRBJ1-2	TGTGCCAGCAGTTACGTCGTAGGGGGCGACGGCTACACCTTC	CASSYVVGGDGYTF
-	TRBV7-2	-	TRBJ2-3	TGTGCCAGCAGCCCCTATACACCTGGGGATACGCAGTATTTT	CASSPYTPGDTQYF
few	TRBV27	-	TRBJ1-2	TGTGCCAGCAGCCCAGCGGGGGTGAGGGGCTACACCTTC	CASSPAGVRGYTF
few	TRBV29-1	-	TRBJ1-1	TGCAGCGTAGGCCATGACTCATCAAGGAACACTGAAGCTTTCTTT	CSVGHDSSRNTEAFF
-	TRBV7-2	-	TRBJ2-1	TGTGCCAGCAAAGACAGGAGCTCCTACAATGAGCAGTTCTTC	CASKDRSSYNEQFF
few	TRBV7-9	TRBD2	TRBJ2-1	TGTGCCAGCAGCTTAATCCGCGGGAGGACCAATGAGCAGTTCTTC	CASSLIRGRTNEQFF
-	TRBV30	-	TRBJ1-4	TGTGCCTGGAGTATCAGAGCAGAAAAACTGTTTTTT	CAWSIRAEKLFF
-	TRBV16	-	TRBJ1-5	TGTGCCAGCAGCCAATCCCCAGATCAGCCCCAGCATTTT	CASSQSPDQPQHF
few	TRBV29-1	-	TRBJ2-4	TGCAGCGTCCGGACTAACTTAGCCAAAAACATTCAGTACTTC	CSVRTNLAKNIQYF
-	TRBV10-3	-	TRBJ2-1	TGTGCCACGCTCCGAGACGGTACCTACAATGAGCAGTTCTTC	CATLRDGTYNEQFF
few	TRBV5-4	TRBD1	TRBJ2-5	TGTGCCAGCGGACAGGGTAACCAAGAGACCCAGTACTTC	CASGQGNQETQYF
-	TRBV7-9	-	TRBJ2-2	TGTGCCAGCAGCTTAGGACAGGTGAACACCGGGGAGCTGTTTTTT	CASSLGQVNTGELFF
-	TRBV4-1	TRBD1	TRBJ2-4	TGCGCCAGCAGCCAAGGGTTAGGGACGACAGGGAAAAACATTCAGTACTTC	CASSQGLGTTGKNIQYF
-	TRBV9	TRBD1	TRBJ1-3	TGTGCCAGCAGCCCTCAGAGGACAGGGAGGGTATATTTT	CASSPQRTGRVYF
-	TRBV7-9	TRBD1	TRBJ1-5	TGTGCCAGCACCCAGGGACAGGGCAATCAGCCCCAGCATTTT	CASTQGQGNQPQHF
few	TRBV7-3	-	TRBJ2-1	TGTGCCAGCAGCTTAGCCGGGATTCGAAATGAGCAGTTCTTC	CASSLAGIRNEQFF